These 27 T cell receptor gamma chains were all obtained from the same sample, sequenced in a study of gamma delta lymphoproliferative disorders and STAT genes (dated by TCRdb to the late 2010s). For both patients and controls, peripheral blood mononuclear cells were isolated, and the genomic DNA from these cells was used for TCR sequencing. Libraries came from multiplex PCR. The sequencer listed for this sample is Illumina MiSeq. TCRdb processed the public reads again with the CATT caller, after which rows with matching DNA were combined. The sample yields about 2,700 gamma-chain clones; 8.2% were counted once. Jointly, the top ten make up about 16% of the sample. The source material was blood. These TCRs come from a human donor in good health.

This clone is medium-sized in the sample. V gene TRGV4 combines with J gene TRGJ1 or TRGJ2. Germline matching of the DNA provided the J gene here, since TCRdb leaves it blank. The V gene's germline CDR1 is EGSTGY and CDR2 YDSYTSSV. This CDR3 is built from 10 residues. Unmatched junction bases numbered 0, after V lost 3 bases and J lost 7 bases. Here the CDR3 DNA reads TGTGCCACCTGGGATTATAAGAAACTCTTT. Translation gives CATWDYKKLF.

This clone was observed a few times. The V gene call reads TRGV8; no J gene was called. CDR1 VENAVY and CDR2 YDSYNSRV come from the germline V gene. The CDR3 is made up of 9 amino acids. CDR3 protein: CATWGPLFF. The CDR3, as DNA: TGTGCCACCTGGGGCCCACTTTTTTTT.

This clone is termed medium-sized. This rearrangement joins TRGV4 to TRGJP1. Assignment of the J gene here rests on matching the DNA to germline, because TCRdb gives none. V lost 5 bases and J lost 0; bases outside the gene matches: 3. The CDR3 has 14 amino acids. Germline lookup yields CDR1 EGSTGY and CDR2 YDSYTSSV. The CDR3 reads CATWAYTTGWFKIF. As DNA, the CDR3 is TGTGCCACCTGGGCATATACCACTGGTTGGTTCAAGATATTT.

A few counts support this clone. This sequence joins TRGV3 and TRGJ1 or TRGJ2. TCRdb offers no J gene call, so here the DNA was matched to germline to obtain one. V trimming: 2 bases; J trimming: 10 bases; junction bases outside the gene matches: 5. From germline, CDR1 is VTNTFY and CDR2 YDVSTARD (reference sequence). The CDR3 totals 11 residues. CDR3 in DNA: TGTGCCACCTGGGACACACGAAAGAAACTCTTT. Translation: CATWDTRKKLF.

This clone qualifies as medium-sized. TRGV9 is the V gene, and the J gene was not called. Germline values: CDR1 GITISATS, CDR2 ISYDGTV (reference sequence). The CDR3 consists of 14 residues. Here the CDR3 reads CALWEVQWGIRKLF. CDR3 bases: TGTGCCTTGTGGGAGGTGCAATGGGGGATAAGAAAACTCTTT.

In its sample, this clone ranks as medium-sized. The genes are TRGV4 and TRGJ1 or TRGJ2. The J gene comes from matching the DNA to germline here; TCRdb lacks it. Germline CDR1 and CDR2: EGSTGY and YDSYTSSV. The V and J ends lost 2 bases and 4 bases, in that order; junction bases with no gene match: 5. The CDR3 runs to 13 residues. The CDR3: CATWDVGYYKKLF. CDR3 in DNA: TGTGCCACCTGGGATGTAGGCTATTATAAGAAACTCTTT.

This clone is medium-sized within its sample. This chain links TRGV10 with TRGJ1 or TRGJ2. The J gene was missing in TCRdb and was found by matching the end of the DNA to germline. TRGV10 is treated as an ORF (open reading frame) with a function not yet certain. The length of the CDR3 is 13 residues. J gave up 6 bases and V 8 bases, and 11 bases lay outside the gene matches. The CDR3 bases are TGTGCTGCGTGGGAACTTATGGGTTATAAGAAACTCTTT. This codes for CAAWELMGYKKLF.

As to this clone: A far larger clone is off by one base, so a read error is likely. This CDR3 is also generated by other DNA sequences in the sample. No call exists for the J gene, whereas the V gene is TRGV4. The CDR3 has 14 residues. Per the germline V gene, CDR1 is EGSTGY and CDR2 is YDSYTSSV. Here the CDR3 DNA reads TGTGCCACCTGGGCCGGCCCTACTTATTATAAGAAACTCTTC. Protein product: CATWAGPTYYKKLF.

This clone ranks as medium-sized. V and J are TRGV9 and TRGJ1 or TRGJ2. The J gene is absent in TCRdb and was assigned here via DNA matching to germline. From germline, CDR1 is GITISATS and CDR2 ISYDGTV (reference sequence). This CDR3 has 10 amino acids. The V and J ends lost 7 bases and 9 bases, in that order; junction bases with no gene match: 6. This CDR3 reads CALCGSKKLF. Written as DNA, the CDR3 is TGTGCCTTGTGTGGCTCTAAGAAACTCTTT.

Regarding this clone: TCRdb pairs this DNA with a much larger clone's protein that differs at residue 5, likely a read error; the protein shown was translated from the DNA. This chain uses TRGV10 with TRGJP1. No J segment appears in TCRdb, so it was assigned here by matching the sequence to germline. TRGV10 is an ORF for which the function is uncertain. The junction had 6 bases not matched to a gene; V was cut back by 7 bases and J by 3 bases. The CDR3 consists of 14 residues. CDR3 bases: TGTGCTGCGTGGTACCTCCCCACTGGTTGGTTCAAGATATTT. Its translation: CAAWYLPTGWFKIF.

This clone is medium-sized (0.01 to 0.1%) by share. The V gene is listed as TRGV8; no J gene was called. The CDR3 contains 14 residues. Germline CDR1 VENAVY, CDR2 YDSYNSRV. CDR3 protein: CATWDRERPPGGLF. CDR3 nucleotide sequence: TGTGCCACCTGGGATAGGGAACGCCCCCCGGGGGGTCTCTTT.

Within the sample, this clone is medium-sized. The chain couples TRGV8 to TRGJ1 or TRGJ2. Assignment of the J gene here rests on matching the DNA to germline, because TCRdb gives none. The J segment lost 9 bases and the V segment lost 5 bases, leaving 4 bases of the junction unmatched. CDR1 and CDR2 (germline): VENAVY, YDSYNSRV. This CDR3 has 10 amino acids. CDR3 residues: CATWALKKLF. CDR3 in DNA: TGTGCCACCTGGGCCCTTAAGAAACTCTTT.

By share, this clone ranks as medium-sized. The V and J genes are TRGV10 and TRGJP1. TCRdb lists no J gene, so it was determined here by aligning the DNA to germline. TRGV10 is labeled an ORF, and its function is uncertain. The V segment lost 11 bases and the J segment 9 bases; nucleotides outside the gene matches: 4. The CDR3 is made up of 10 amino acids. The CDR3 bases are TGTGCTGCGACCCGTTGGTTCAAGATATTT. Protein sequence: CAATRWFKIF.

This clone is judged medium-sized. The chain carries TRGV8 and TRGJ1 or TRGJ2. Matching the DNA to germline supplied the J gene, which TCRdb does not give. The ends lost 1 base at V and 12 bases at J; junction bases unmatched: 3. CDR1 VENAVY and CDR2 YDSYNSRV come from the germline V gene. CDR3 length equals 10 residues. CDR3 coding DNA: TGTGCCACCTGGGATAGTGGGAAACTCTTT. Amino acid sequence: CATWDSGKLF.

This clone is termed medium-sized (0.01 to 0.1%). No DNA is shown, since the ends of the CDR3 on it are uncertain; the CDR3 is the one TCRdb lists. The V gene is listed as TRGV11; no J gene was called. TRGV11 is labeled an ORF, and its function is uncertain. The CDR3 length equals 19 residues, ends included. The CDR3 sequence: CTTVPAGLAIHTTGWFKIF.

By its share, this clone is medium-sized (0.01 to 0.1%). The chain couples TRGV10 to TRGJ1 or TRGJ2. TCRdb records no J gene; here it was assigned by comparing the DNA to germline. TRGV10 is treated as an ORF (open reading frame) with a function not yet certain. The V and J ends lost 8 bases and 0 bases, in that order; junction bases with no gene match: 8. There are 14 residues in the CDR3. The CDR3 DNA is TGTGCTGCGTGGGACCGGTCGAATTATTATAAGAAACTCTTT. Translating it yields CAAWDRSNYYKKLF.

This clone is labeled as medium-sized. The J gene is TRGJP1, the V gene TRGV2. In the absence of a J gene in TCRdb, the DNA was matched to germline to assign it here. After removal of 7 bases from V and 9 bases from J, the junction contained 5 bases not matched to a gene. Per the germline V gene, CDR1 is EGSNGY and CDR2 is YDSYNSKV. The CDR3 sequence is 11 residues long. The CDR3 nucleotides are TGTGCCACCTGTCACCGTTGGTTCAAGATATTT. Translating it yields CATCHRWFKIF.

Worth noting for this clone: TCRdb pairs this DNA with a much larger clone's protein that differs at residue 3, likely a read error; the protein shown was translated from the DNA. The chain employs TRGV4 and TRGJ1 or TRGJ2. Since TCRdb gives no J gene, matching the DNA to germline was used here to assign it. Looked up from germline, CDR1 is EGSTGY and CDR2 is YDSYTSSV. The CDR3 loop spans 14 amino acids. The CDR3 spells CAAWDCVNYYKKLF. In DNA, the CDR3 is TGTGCCGCCTGGGACTGCGTGAATTATTATAAGAAACTCTTT.

The CDR3 DNA reads TGTGCCACCTGGGAGTCATGTCTCTTT. Residues: CATWESCLF. The J gene is uncalled and the V gene is TRGV2. This CDR3 comprises 9 residues. Germline V gives CDR1 EGSNGY, CDR2 YDSYNSKV.

This clone is medium-sized within its sample. The J gene is TRGJ1 or TRGJ2, the V gene TRGV8. Because TCRdb records no J gene, it was assigned here through a match of the DNA to germline. Germline assignment: CDR1 VENAVY and CDR2 YDSYNSRV. The junction had 5 bases not matched to a gene; V was cut back by 0 bases and J by 6 bases. This CDR3 spans 13 amino acids. The CDR3 nucleotides read TGTGCCACCTGGGATAGGCTGGGTTATAAGAAACTCTTT. This sequence encodes CATWDRLGYKKLF.

For this clone: It is unclear where the CDR3 begins or ends on the DNA, so no DNA is shown, and the CDR3 is as TCRdb lists it. The V gene is TRGV8, but the J gene lacks a call. The length of the CDR3 is 19 amino acids, counting both ends. From germline, CDR1 is VENAVY and CDR2 YDSYNSRV. CDR3: CATWDITIIRNSLAVEQHF.

This clone is medium-sized by share. The chain is built from TRGV11 and TRGJ1 or TRGJ2. TCRdb supplies no J gene; here it was assigned by aligning the nucleotide sequence to germline. TRGV11 is marked as an open reading frame, function uncertain. Trimming took 4 bases from V and 0 from J; bases not matched to a gene: 3. The CDR3 contains 14 residues. The CDR3 sequence is CACWISPNYYKKLF. The CDR3 DNA sequence: TGTGCCTGCTGGATTAGCCCGAATTATTATAAGAAACTCTTT.

This clone is medium-sized within its sample. The sample carries other DNA sequences with the same CDR3. The chain uses TRGV4 and TRGJP1. The J gene was not available in TCRdb and was assigned here by matching the DNA to germline segments. This CDR3 region has 15 residues. Trimming took 0 bases from V and 5 from J; bases not matched to a gene: 6. In germline, CDR1 is EGSTGY, CDR2 YDSYTSSV. Here the CDR3 reads CATWDGRGTGWFKIF. The CDR3 nucleotides are TGTGCCACCTGGGATGGGCGAGGAACTGGTTGGTTCAAGATATTT.

As to this clone: The DNA is left out, because the CDR3 cannot be placed on it with certainty; the CDR3 is given as TCRdb lists it. The J gene was not called, though the V gene is TRGV5. The CDR3 is made up of 22 amino acids, end residues included. CDR1 and CDR2 (germline): VINAFY, YDVSNSKD. The CDR3 reads CATVLSRYLLKGLRLIVTSKTF.

This clone ranks as medium-sized. J is TRGJP1 and V is TRGV2. The J gene was not available in TCRdb and was assigned here by matching the DNA to germline segments. This CDR3 contains 15 residues. The V and J ends lost 0 bases and 0 bases, in that order; junction bases with no gene match: 1. Germline CDR1 and CDR2: EGSNGY and YDSYNSKV. The CDR3 here is CATWDGNTTGWFKIF. The CDR3 nucleotides read TGTGCCACCTGGGACGGGAATACCACTGGTTGGTTCAAGATATTT.

This clone counts as medium-sized. Its ends do not fully match the called genes, so a read error is possible. The V and J genes are TRGV10 and TRGJ1 or TRGJ2. TCRdb supplies no J gene; here it was assigned by aligning the nucleotide sequence to germline. TRGV10 is classed as an ORF, of uncertain function. This CDR3 region has 12 residues. In DNA, the CDR3 is TGTGCTGCGTGGGATGACTATTTTAAGAAACTCTTT. Translating gives CAAWDDYFKKLF.

This chain connects TRGV5 to TRGJ1 or TRGJ2. Matching the DNA to germline supplied the J gene, which TCRdb does not give. The CDR3 is 13 residues long. The V gene's germline CDR1 is VINAFY and CDR2 YDVSNSKD. Trimming removed 2 bases from V and 6 bases from J; junction bases left unmatched: 7. The CDR3: CATWDKRGYKKLF. The CDR3 DNA reads as TGTGCCACCTGGGACAAGCGTGGTTATAAGAAACTCTTT.